This T cell receptor (beta chain) was captured in a study of esophageal squamous cell carcinoma under preoperative chemotherapy. TCRdb analysed the PCR reads with MiXCR anew, one entry per CDR3 protein. The sample consists of over 15,000 distinct CDR3 sequences, under 55% of them appearing once. Time point given: before preoperative PTX-NDP chemotherapy. Patients received paclitaxel-nedaplatin as preoperative chemotherapy before surgery. The germline V gene has CDR1 SGHTA and CDR2 FQGNSA. The CDR3 totals 16 residues. Sampling was carried out from a patient given preoperative chemotherapy. This TCR came from a human donor with esophageal squamous cell carcinoma. The donor label of this sample is uncertain. The rearrangement joins TRBV7-2 to TRBJ2-5, with D possibly being TRBD1 (6 bases). The J call may be wrong; the DNA end is better matched by TRBJ2-4. This CDR3 is CASRWGPGRIKNIQYF. CDR3 nucleotide sequence: TGTGCCAGCAGGTGGGGGCCGGGCCGGATTAAAAACATTCAGTACTTC.